The 6 T cell receptor beta chains below come from one sample, sequenced in a study of T cell repertoires in cytomegalovirus infection. The antigens of these receptors remain unknown. TCRdb re-called the reads with MiXCR, one entry per CDR3 protein. Among 900,000 to 950,000 distinct CDR3 sequences listed, around 30% were seen once. The specimen was cultured CD8+ T cells from PBMCs, collected from culture after CMV antigen stimulation. The source of these receptors is a human donor in good health (CMV status not recorded). Some clones in this sample may be carry-over from other donors' samples.

This clonotype has just a few counts. This chain joins TRBV7-9 and TRBJ2-1; the match to TRBD2 covers 8 bases. V lost 4 bases to trimming and J lost 5 bases; unmatched junction nucleotides: 1. The CDR3 runs 13 residues. Germline values: CDR1 SEHNR, CDR2 FQNEAQ (reference sequence). The CDR3 bases are TGTGCCAGCAGCTCGGGAGGGGACAATGAGCAGTTCTTC. Amino acids: CASSSGGDNEQFF.

This clonotype was counted many times. This chain connects TRBV7-2 to TRBJ2-1, with D possibly matching TRBD2 (6 bases). The CDR3 is 15 residues long. The V end was cut by 6 bases, the J end by 3 bases, with 15 bases between. CDR1 is SGHTA and CDR2 is FQGNSA in the germline V gene. The chain's CDR3 is CASREGTFIYNEQFF. The CDR3 bases are TGTGCCAGCAGAGAAGGGACTTTTATCTACAATGAGCAGTTCTTC.

On this clonotype: The conserved closing phenylalanine or tryptophan is absent in this CDR3, likely reflecting a read error. The chain's CDR3 is CASSFQPETGVSYNEQFS. CDR3 bases: TGTGCCAGCAGTTTTCAGCCCGAGACAGGCGTCTCCTACAATGAGCAGTTCTCC. The V gene is TRBV27, the J gene TRBJ2-1; tentatively, D is TRBD1 (6 bases). V was shortened by 3 bases and J by 0 bases, with 18 bases between the two germline ends. Germline-derived CDR1 and CDR2 are MNHEY and SMNVEV (reference sequence). The CDR3 totals 18 residues.

This clonotype showed up just a few times. The gene calls are TRBV24-1 and TRBJ2-5; 10 bases are a match to TRBD2. The CDR3 is 16 residues long. CDR1 and CDR2 (germline): KGHDR, SFDVKD. The ends lost 4 bases at V and 2 bases at J; junction bases unmatched: 6. CDR3 residues: CATSERTSGLQETQYF. The CDR3, as DNA: TGTGCCACCAGTGAAAGGACTAGCGGACTACAAGAGACCCAGTACTTC.

There are a few counts of this clonotype. The rearrangement links TRBV7-6 to TRBJ2-3, with D perhaps matching TRBD2 (6 bases). Trimming cost V 6 bases and J 0 bases, with 19 bases left between them. The germline V gene has CDR1 SGHVS and CDR2 FNYEAQ. CDR3 length equals 17 residues. The CDR3 reads CASRPWGDTSSTDTQYF. In DNA, the CDR3 is TGTGCCAGCAGACCTTGGGGGGATACCTCTAGCACAGATACGCAGTATTTT.

This clonotype was observed many times. CDR3 amino acids: CASSYGATQETQYF. The CDR3 DNA sequence: TGTGCCAGCAGTTACGGCGCCACCCAAGAGACCCAGTACTTC. The chain has TRBV6-5 and TRBJ2-5; no firm D call. Trimming took 2 bases from V and 1 from J, leaving 8 bases between them. Germline V gene lookup returns CDR1 MNHEY and CDR2 SVGAGI. This CDR3 contains 14 residues.